These T cell receptor beta chains were read from a single sample in a study of cytomegalovirus exposure and HLA in healthy donors. The assay was immunoSEQ multiplex PCR, and TCRdb's table has in-frame clones only and misses some. The top ten hold more than 1.5% of the sample, which has some 160,000 clones, approximately 80% seen once. Sequences were obtained from PBMCs. These TCRs come from a woman younger than 30 in good health and CMV-seronegative. Each CDR3 is given with its conserved first and last residue. The D gene is left open where the match is weak. The listing skips clone size in some rows; elsewhere it reads once, few, many or a size class.

J gene,clone size,V gene,D gene,CDR3 protein,CDR3 DNA
TRBJ2-7,few,TRBV6-1,TRBD1,CASSSARTGPYEQYF,TGTGCCAGCAGCTCCGCCCGGACAGGGCCCTACGAGCAGTACTTC
TRBJ2-4,-,TRBV6-5,TRBD2,CASSYSAAGVGNIQYF,TGTGCCAGCAGTTACTCGGCAGCGGGGGTAGGAAACATTCAGTACTTC
TRBJ1-2,-,TRBV19,TRBD1,CASSTQQGVSGYTF,TGTGCCAGTAGTACCCAACAGGGGGTGAGTGGCTACACCTTC
TRBJ1-2,-,TRBV27,TRBD1,CASRTTGTNYGYTF,TGTGCCAGCAGGACGACAGGGACCAACTATGGCTACACCTTC
TRBJ1-2,once,TRBV29-1,TRBD1,CSVESGQTSYGYTF,TGCAGCGTTGAATCGGGACAGACTTCCTATGGCTACACCTTC
TRBJ2-3,once,TRBV7-9,-,CASSLAESRPDTQYF,TGTGCCAGCAGCTTAGCGGAGTCCCGCCCAGATACGCAGTATTTT
TRBJ2-5,-,TRBV27,-,CATCRRETQYF,TGTGCCACCTGTCGTAGAGAGACCCAGTACTTC
TRBJ2-7,few,TRBV19,-,CASSPLDGDSYEQYF,TGTGCCAGTAGTCCCCTCGACGGGGACTCCTACGAGCAGTACTTC
TRBJ2-5,few,TRBV10-2,TRBD1,CASMRGQGGTQYF,TGCGCCAGCATGAGGGGACAGGGTGGGACCCAGTACTTC
TRBJ1-2,-,TRBV28,-,CASSLPGINYTF,TGTGCCAGCAGTTTGCCAGGGATAAACTACACCTTC
TRBJ1-6,-,TRBV4-1,-,CASSPGWSSYNSPLHF,TGCGCCAGCAGCCCGGGATGGAGCTCCTATAATTCACCCCTCCACTTT
TRBJ1-2,-,TRBV10-3,TRBD1,CAISEKGGSMGGYTF,TGTGCCATCAGTGAGAAAGGGGGCAGCATGGGGGGCTACACCTTC
TRBJ1-5,-,TRBV10-2,-,CASSDGGQPQHF,TGCGCCAGCAGTGACGGGGGTCAGCCCCAGCATTTT
TRBJ1-4,-,TRBV15,-,CATSFNQRDEKLFF,TGTGCCACCAGCTTTAATCAACGGGATGAAAAACTGTTTTTT
TRBJ2-1,-,TRBV5-1,TRBD1,CASSSRGRGTYNEQFF,TGCGCCAGCAGCTCCAGGGGGCGCGGGACCTACAATGAGCAGTTCTTC
TRBJ2-1,-,TRBV5-4,-,CASSLIGDNYNEQFF,TGTGCCAGCAGCTTGATAGGGGACAACTACAATGAGCAGTTCTTC
TRBJ2-3,-,TRBV5-1,-,CASSLGAGTDTQYF,TGCGCCAGCAGCTTGGGGGCCGGCACAGATACGCAGTATTTT
TRBJ1-5,-,TRBV19,-,CASSTQGQEDQPQHF,TGTGCCAGTAGTACCCAGGGACAAGAAGATCAGCCCCAGCATTTT
TRBJ1-2,few,TRBV5-1,-,CASSLERGRDGYTF,TGCGCCAGCAGCTTGGAAAGGGGCAGAGATGGCTACACCTTC
TRBJ2-7,-,TRBV30,-,CAWSVQFTSYEQYF,TGTGCCTGGAGTGTACAGTTTACCTCCTACGAGCAGTACTTC
TRBJ1-2,-,TRBV27,TRBD1,CASSLRPRDRGSNYGYTF,TGTGCCAGCAGTTTAAGGCCCCGGGACAGGGGGTCTAACTATGGCTACACCTTC
TRBJ1-4,-,TRBV6-1,-,CASSDQPVGGLWSRLFF,TGTGCCAGCAGTGATCAGCCGGTGGGGGGGTTATGGTCTAGACTGTTTTTT
TRBJ1-2,-,TRBV30,TRBD1,CAWTTGLGYTF,TGTGCCTGGACGACAGGGCTGGGCTACACCTTC
TRBJ1-1,-,TRBV28,TRBD1,CASSSRGTGNTEAFF,TGTGCCAGCAGTTCTCGGGGGACAGGGAACACTGAAGCTTTCTTT
TRBJ2-7,-,TRBV5-6,-,CASSLGRSYEQYF,TGTGCCAGCAGCTTGGGGAGGTCCTACGAGCAGTACTTC
TRBJ2-7,-,TRBV6-5,-,CASSYGPGLSSYEQYF,TGTGCCAGCAGTTACGGGCCAGGGTTAAGCTCCTACGAGCAGTACTTC
TRBJ2-3,-,TRBV2,-,CASSAGMFSTDTQYF,TGTGCCAGCAGTGCCGGGATGTTCAGCACAGATACGCAGTATTTT
TRBJ2-4,few,TRBV5-1,-,CASSLEAGSGKNSQYF,TGCGCCAGCAGCTTGGAAGCAGGGTCGGGCAAAAACAGTCAGTACTTC
TRBJ1-1,-,TRBV7-9,-,CASSPLTEASEAFF,TGTGCCAGCAGCCCCCTGACAGAGGCCTCAGAAGCTTTCTTT
TRBJ1-1,-,TRBV29-1,-,CSADATGLNTEAFF,TGCAGCGCCGACGCGACAGGATTGAACACTGAAGCTTTCTTT
TRBJ1-2,-,TRBV28,-,CASSFRGSHISGYTF,TGTGCCAGCAGTTTTAGAGGCAGTCATATTTCGGGCTACACCTTC
TRBJ2-5,once,TRBV9,-,CASSTRTEQETQYF,TGTGCCAGCAGCACCCGGACAGAACAAGAGACCCAGTACTTC
TRBJ2-1,-,TRBV9,TRBD2,CASSVGSGGYNEQFF,TGTGCCAGCAGCGTAGGTAGCGGGGGCTACAATGAGCAGTTCTTC
TRBJ1-3,-,TRBV5-4,TRBD1,CASSIGQGASGNTIYF,TGTGCCAGCAGCATCGGACAGGGGGCATCTGGAAACACCATATATTTT
TRBJ1-3,-,TRBV7-9,-,CASSLGGGNGNTIYF,TGTGCCAGCAGCTTAGGCGGGGGAAATGGAAACACCATATATTTT
TRBJ1-2,-,TRBV7-9,TRBD1,CASSPAGTGRGYTF,TGTGCCAGCAGCCCGGCCGGGACAGGGAGAGGCTACACCTTC
TRBJ2-7,medium-sized,TRBV4-1,TRBD1,CASSQPWTGDYEQYF,TGCGCCAGCAGCCAACCGTGGACAGGGGACTACGAGCAGTACTTC
TRBJ1-4,-,TRBV19,-,CASSRTQRFNEKLFF,TGTGCCAGTAGTCGGACACAGCGATTTAATGAAAAACTGTTTTTT
TRBJ1-2,-,TRBV6-6,TRBD1,CASSQGQGLSYTF,TGTGCCAGCAGCCAGGGACAGGGCCTGAGCTACACCTTC
TRBJ1-6,-,TRBV7-9,-,CASSLGSAGHLRSRLHF,TGTGCCAGCAGCTTAGGGTCGGCAGGCCATCTCCGAAGTAGACTCCACTTT
TRBJ2-3,few,TRBV27,TRBD1,CASSWEQSIRQGGTDTQYF,TGTGCCAGCAGTTGGGAGCAATCCATAAGACAGGGTGGCACAGATACGCAGTATTTT
TRBJ1-2,-,TRBV5-6,-,CASSPRKMAPTF,TGTGCCAGCAGCCCCCGTAAGATGGCCCCCACCTTC
TRBJ1-4,few,TRBV5-5,TRBD1,CASSLDGTAGEKLFF,TGTGCCAGCAGCTTGGATGGGACAGCGGGTGAAAAACTGTTTTTT
TRBJ1-1,few,TRBV7-9,TRBD1,CASSLETGVRAFF,TGTGCCAGCAGCTTGGAGACAGGGGTGCGGGCTTTCTTT
TRBJ2-5,-,TRBV13,-,CASSLWSDQETQYF,TGTGCCAGCAGCTTATGGTCAGATCAAGAGACCCAGTACTTC
TRBJ1-4,-,TRBV27,-,CASSLRGEGKLFF,TGTGCCAGCAGTTTACGGGGGGAAGGAAAACTGTTTTTT
TRBJ1-1,-,TRBV2,-,CASSYPRRGPLNTEAFF,TGTGCCAGCAGTTATCCGCGACGAGGGCCGCTGAACACTGAAGCTTTCTTT
TRBJ2-5,-,TRBV5-1,-,CASNNPRGSQETQYF,TGCGCCAGCAACAATCCTCGCGGTTCCCAAGAGACCCAGTACTTC
TRBJ1-5,-,TRBV7-2,-,CASSLRVARDQPQHF,TGTGCCAGCAGCTTACGGGTGGCCCGGGATCAGCCCCAGCATTTT
TRBJ1-6,-,TRBV28,-,CASHSSYNSPLHF,TGTGCCAGTCATAGCTCCTATAATTCACCCCTCCACTTT
TRBJ1-1,-,TRBV5-1,-,CASSLGAGGSTEAFF,TGCGCCAGCAGCTTGGGGGCGGGAGGGAGCACTGAAGCTTTCTTT
TRBJ2-3,once,TRBV30,-,CAWSVITDTQYF,TGTGCCTGGAGTGTTATCACAGATACGCAGTATTTT
TRBJ1-6,-,TRBV6-5,-,CASSYMSNSPLHF,TGTGCCAGCAGTTACATGAGTAATTCACCCCTCCACTTT